The clone carrying this TCR beta chain was seen ten or more times. Its matching antigen is unknown. This sample stems from a study of molecular identifiers for immune sequencing clone quantification. Study summary: RNA, taken in replicates from about 20,000 or 100,000 naive CD8 cells, was split five ways, with four sequenced.

The study's findings and limits: Should identical TCR molecules share a barcode, the sizes of highly expanded clones could be underestimated. Single-cell amounts of spiked Jurkat TCR RNA were reportedly detectable among over 900,000 naive cells. The study found clones above 20 RNA copies held over 97% of effector molecules and under 1% in naive cells.

TCRdb analysed the PCR reads with MiXCR anew, one entry per CDR3 protein. The sample lists about 500,000 distinct CDR3 sequences, about 26% seen once, with 0.76% in the top ten. The sequence derives from a human donor in good health. Some libraries in this study had Jurkat cell RNA spiked in. Sequencing was performed on naive CD8+ T cells from blood, with Jurkat cell RNA spiked in. Documented subset: FACS-sorted CD8+CD4-CCR7+CD45RA+ naive T cells.

The CDR3 loop reads CSVETQSSGANVLTF. DNA for the CDR3: TGCAGCGTTGAGACCCAGAGCTCTGGGGCCAACGTCCTGACTTTC. The rearrangement uses TRBV29-1 and TRBJ2-6; D call uncertain. The germline V gene has CDR1 SQVTM and CDR2 ANQGSEA. Trimming left V 3 bases short and J 0 bases short, with 9 bases between. The CDR3 has 15 amino acids.